These T cell receptor beta chains were read from a single sample in a study of post-analysis software for immune sequencing data. TCRdb fed the PCR reads into MiXCR, producing one record per CDR3 protein. Of more than 450,000 distinct CDR3 sequences detected, under 40% appear once; the ten largest clones hold approximately 6%. Sequenced: blood. The receptor source for this set is a girl under 18 with multiple sclerosis. Both conserved end residues are trimmed from each CDR3. The D gene is left open where the match is weak.

d_gene | j_gene | v_gene | len | CDR3aa
TRBD1 | TRBJ2-7 | TRBV25-1 | 14 | ASSDLRDRTSYEQY
TRBD2 | TRBJ2-5 | TRBV12-3/TRBV12-4 | 11 | ASTKAGGETQY
. | TRBJ1-1 | TRBV20-1 | 9 | SAREGPPAF
. | TRBJ2-1 | TRBV6-1 | 15 | ASSPKAGGLTYNEQF
. | TRBJ1-2 | TRBV7-8 | 14 | ASSLVRVRARYGYT
TRBD2 | TRBJ2-7 | TRBV5-6 | 14 | ASSLDGTSGLYEQY
. | TRBJ2-5 | TRBV2 | 11 | ASSDLEAETQY
TRBD2 | TRBJ2-3 | TRBV7-2 | 16 | ASSIGLAGAHYTDTQY
. | TRBJ2-3 | TRBV5-1 | 12 | ASSWPPYTDAQY
. | TRBJ2-6 | TRBV7-9 | 13 | ASSSGISGANVLT
. | TRBJ2-3 | TRBV20-1 | 10 | SRGAITDTQY
. | TRBJ2-2 | TRBV6-5 | 12 | ASSYSRGSGELF
. | TRBJ1-4 | TRBV12-3/TRBV12-4 | 12 | ASSLSATNEKLF
. | TRBJ2-5 | TRBV11-2 | 11 | ASSLDFGRAQY
. | TRBJ2-5 | TRBV5-1 | 12 | ASSPGAGEETQY
. | TRBJ1-2 | TRBV11-2 | 11 | ASSLSQVVGYT
TRBD1 | TRBJ2-1 | TRBV20-1 | 13 | SAPKDRGRDNEQF
TRBD1 | TRBJ2-7 | TRBV7-8 | 15 | ASSLGQQGPLSYEQY
. | TRBJ1-2 | TRBV29-1 | 10 | SVETGYGGYT
. | TRBJ1-5 | TRBV12-3/TRBV12-4 | 10 | ASSTRRETQH
. | TRBJ2-7 | TRBV5-1 | 11 | ASSSLNSYEQY
TRBD1 | TRBJ2-7 | TRBV29-1 | 14 | SVEDPPDRVRYEQY
. | TRBJ1-2 | TRBV10-3 | 9 | ATTGNYGYT
. | TRBJ1-5 | TRBV5-1 | 13 | ASSLGGGGVQPQH
TRBD2 | TRBJ2-1 | TRBV7-6 | 14 | ASSLTSGVSYNEQF
TRBD1 | TRBJ2-7 | TRBV13 | 12 | ASSSPGQPYEQY
. | TRBJ2-7 | TRBV7-8 | 11 | ASSLAYGGEQY
. | TRBJ1-5 | TRBV12-3/TRBV12-4 | 13 | ASSWGRSINQPQH
. | TRBJ2-3 | TRBV3-1 | 14 | ASSQEGPGVTDTQY
. | TRBJ1-1 | TRBV7-2 | 11 | ASSLVYGGEAF
. | TRBJ2-3 | TRBV7-9 | 10 | ASSSFTGTQY
. | TRBJ1-1 | TRBV12-5 | 11 | ASGTGTNTEAF
TRBD1 | TRBJ1-2 | TRBV4-1 | 13 | ASSQEQTGNYGYT
. | TRBJ2-5 | TRBV27 | 11 | ASSQTGQETQY
. | TRBJ1-2 | TRBV24-1 | 14 | ATSDPGNGHNYGYT
TRBD1 | TRBJ1-4 | TRBV5-1 | 13 | ASSLEGGLFEKLF
. | TRBJ2-6 | TRBV5-1 | 11 | ASAPSGANVLT
. | TRBJ1-1 | TRBV29-1 | 12 | SVAPGLRNTEAF
TRBD2 | TRBJ2-5 | TRBV20-1 | 16 | SARGSLWASGLQETQY
TRBD2 | TRBJ2-3 | TRBV6-5 | 12 | ASGERGYTDTQY
TRBD1 | TRBJ2-7 | TRBV20-1 | 12 | SAPWDRGNYEQY
TRBD1 | TRBJ2-5 | TRBV28 | 12 | ASTGQGKQETQY
. | TRBJ2-3 | TRBV12-3/TRBV12-4 | 9 | ASRDTDTQY
TRBD1 | TRBJ1-5 | TRBV5-5 | 14 | ASSGGTGEFTGPQH
. | TRBJ2-1 | TRBV7-3 | 13 | ASSPRLGMNNEQF
. | TRBJ1-2 | TRBV5-1 | 11 | ASSSSGTYGYT
TRBD2 | . | TRBV5-6 | 15 | ASSYPAGVTFLETQY
TRBD2 | TRBJ2-3 | TRBV10-3 | 15 | AITRSLAGVSTDTQY
. | TRBJ2-3 | TRBV20-1 | 11 | SGQLGDTDTQY
. | TRBJ1-2 | TRBV29-1 | 10 | SVDRSRDGYT
TRBD1 | TRBJ1-2 | TRBV28 | 10 | ASSRQGDRYT
TRBD1 | TRBJ2-5 | TRBV10-3 | 13 | AIRRWDRGEETQY
. | TRBJ2-2 | TRBV9 | 14 | ASSVLSSGNTGELF
TRBD2 | TRBJ2-1 | TRBV7-3 | 15 | TSSPLRRGGSRNEQF
TRBD1 | TRBJ2-7 | TRBV10-3 | 15 | AISESTPDRVSYEQY
TRBD2 | TRBJ2-1 | TRBV3-1 | 15 | ASSRTSGGSSYNEQF
. | TRBJ2-1 | TRBV12-3/TRBV12-4 | 9 | ASSPSTTGF
. | TRBJ1-1 | TRBV6-1 | 11 | ASSLERVGEAF
TRBD2 | TRBJ2-1 | TRBV7-3 | 14 | ASSLMGAGGYNEQF